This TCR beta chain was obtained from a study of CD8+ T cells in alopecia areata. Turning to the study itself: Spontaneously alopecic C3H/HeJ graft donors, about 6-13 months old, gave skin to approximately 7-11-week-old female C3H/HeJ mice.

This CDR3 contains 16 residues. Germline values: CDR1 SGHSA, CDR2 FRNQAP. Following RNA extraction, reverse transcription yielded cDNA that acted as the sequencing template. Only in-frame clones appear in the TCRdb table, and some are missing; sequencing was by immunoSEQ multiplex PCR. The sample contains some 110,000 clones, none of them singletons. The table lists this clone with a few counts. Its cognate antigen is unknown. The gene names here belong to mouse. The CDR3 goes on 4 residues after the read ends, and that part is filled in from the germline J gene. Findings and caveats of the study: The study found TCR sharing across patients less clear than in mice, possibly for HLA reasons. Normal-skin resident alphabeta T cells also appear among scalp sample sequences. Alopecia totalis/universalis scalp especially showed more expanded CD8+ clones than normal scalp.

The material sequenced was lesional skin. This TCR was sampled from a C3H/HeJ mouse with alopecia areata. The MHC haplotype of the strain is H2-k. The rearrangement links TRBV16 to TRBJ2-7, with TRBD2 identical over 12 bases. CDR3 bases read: TGTGCAAGCAGCTTAGAGCGGGACTGGGGGGTATAT. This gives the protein CASSLERDWGVY. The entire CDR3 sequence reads CASSLERDWGVYEQYF.